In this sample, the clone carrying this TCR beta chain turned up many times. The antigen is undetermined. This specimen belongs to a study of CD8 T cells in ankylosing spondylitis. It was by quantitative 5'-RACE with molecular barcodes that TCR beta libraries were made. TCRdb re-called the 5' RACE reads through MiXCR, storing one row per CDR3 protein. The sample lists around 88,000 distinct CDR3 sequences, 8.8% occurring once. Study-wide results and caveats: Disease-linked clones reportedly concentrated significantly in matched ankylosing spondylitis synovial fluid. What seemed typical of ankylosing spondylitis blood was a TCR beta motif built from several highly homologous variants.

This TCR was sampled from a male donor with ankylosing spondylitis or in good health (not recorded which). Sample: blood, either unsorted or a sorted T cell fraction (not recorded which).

CDR3 coding DNA: TGTGCCAGCAGCAAGGACAGGTTTTGGACCCAGTACTTC. Amino acid sequence: CASSKDRFWTQYF. The chain couples TRBV5-6 to TRBJ2-5; 7 bases are shared with TRBD1. There are 13 residues in the CDR3. Trimming at V came to 4 bases and at J to 7 bases, leaving 7 bases not matched to a gene. The germline gives CDR1 SGHDT, CDR2 YYEEEE. Filled out from reference TRBV5-6 and TRBJ2-5, the complete variable domain reads DAGVTQSPTHLIKTRGQQVTLRCSPKSGHDTVSWYQQALGQGPQFIFQYYEEEERQRGNFPDRFSGHQFPNYSSELNVNALLLGDSALYLCASSKDRFWTQYFGPGTRLLVL.